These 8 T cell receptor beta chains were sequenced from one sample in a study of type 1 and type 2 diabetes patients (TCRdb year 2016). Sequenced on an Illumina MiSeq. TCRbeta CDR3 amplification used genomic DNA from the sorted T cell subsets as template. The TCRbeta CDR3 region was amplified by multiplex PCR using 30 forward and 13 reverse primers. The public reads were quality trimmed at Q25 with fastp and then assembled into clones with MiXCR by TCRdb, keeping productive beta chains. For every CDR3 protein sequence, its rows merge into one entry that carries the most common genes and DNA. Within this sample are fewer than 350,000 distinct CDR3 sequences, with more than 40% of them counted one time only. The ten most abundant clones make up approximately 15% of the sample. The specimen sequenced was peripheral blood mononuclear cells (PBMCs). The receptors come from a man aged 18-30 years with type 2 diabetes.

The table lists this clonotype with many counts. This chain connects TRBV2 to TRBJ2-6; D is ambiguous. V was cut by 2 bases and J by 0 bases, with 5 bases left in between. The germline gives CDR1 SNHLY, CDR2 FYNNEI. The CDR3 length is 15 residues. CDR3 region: CASSELASGANVLTF. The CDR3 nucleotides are TGTGCCAGCAGTGAACTCGCCTCTGGGGCCAACGTCCTGACTTTC.

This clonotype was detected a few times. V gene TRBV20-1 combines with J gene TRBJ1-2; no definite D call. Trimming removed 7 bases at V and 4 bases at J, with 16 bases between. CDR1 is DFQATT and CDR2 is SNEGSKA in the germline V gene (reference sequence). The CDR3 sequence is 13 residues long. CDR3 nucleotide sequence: TGCAGTGTGTTGGTGGGGTCTGGCTATGGCTACACCTTC. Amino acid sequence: CSVLVGSGYGYTF.

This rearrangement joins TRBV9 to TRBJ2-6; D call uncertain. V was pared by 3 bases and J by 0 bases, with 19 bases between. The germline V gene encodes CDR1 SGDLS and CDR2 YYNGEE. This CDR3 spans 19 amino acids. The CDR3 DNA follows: TGTGCCAGCAGCGCCCTCACATGGACGGTCCACTCTGGGGCCAACGTCCTGACTTTC. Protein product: CASSALTWTVHSGANVLTF.

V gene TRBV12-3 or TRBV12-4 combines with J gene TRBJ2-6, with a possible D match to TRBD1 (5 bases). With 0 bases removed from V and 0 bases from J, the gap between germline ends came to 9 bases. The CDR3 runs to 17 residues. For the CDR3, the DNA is TGTGCCAGCAGTTTAGCGCAGGGTCTCTCTGGGGCCAACGTCCTGACTTTC. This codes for CASSLAQGLSGANVLTF.

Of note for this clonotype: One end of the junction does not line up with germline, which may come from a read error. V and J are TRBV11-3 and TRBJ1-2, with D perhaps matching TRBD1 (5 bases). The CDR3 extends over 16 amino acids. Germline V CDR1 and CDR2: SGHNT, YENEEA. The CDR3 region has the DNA TGTGCCAGCAGCTCTGAAACCCAATCAGGGCACTATGGCCACACCTTC. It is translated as CASSSETQSGHYGHTF.

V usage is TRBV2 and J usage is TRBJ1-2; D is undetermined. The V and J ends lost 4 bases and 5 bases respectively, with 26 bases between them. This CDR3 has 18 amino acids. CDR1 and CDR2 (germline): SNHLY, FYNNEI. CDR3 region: CASSAMSIEAPVGYGYTF. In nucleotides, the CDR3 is TGTGCCAGCAGTGCAATGTCCATAGAAGCTCCCGTGGGTTATGGCTACACCTTC.

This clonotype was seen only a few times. CDR3 protein: CASSGGGLADYTF. The DNA for the CDR3 is TGTGCCAGCAGTGGCGGCGGACTTGCTGACTACACCTTC. The chain couples TRBV25-1 to TRBJ1-2; D ambiguous. The CDR3 runs to 13 residues. Per the germline V gene, CDR1 is MGHDK and CDR2 is SYGVNS. V dropped 4 bases and J dropped 10 bases, with 16 bases sitting between them.

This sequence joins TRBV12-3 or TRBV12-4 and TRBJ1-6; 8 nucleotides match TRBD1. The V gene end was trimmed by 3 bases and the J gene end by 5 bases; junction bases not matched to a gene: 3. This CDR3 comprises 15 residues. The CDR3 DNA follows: TGTGCCAGCAGTTTTAGGACAGGGAATAATTCACCCCTCCACTTT. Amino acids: CASSFRTGNNSPLHF.